The next 6 T cell receptor beta chains were all read from a single sample in a study of blood T cell repertoires in COVID-19. The data were produced by immunoSEQ multiplex PCR, yet TCRdb's version contains in-frame clones alone and is incomplete. The sample includes approximately 90,000 clones, around 87% seen only once; the top ten take approximately 17%. The sequenced material came from peripheral blood. These TCRs come from a human donor in a cohort sampled during active COVID-19.

This sequence joins TRBV10-3 and TRBJ2-1; weak D call: TRBD1 (5 bases). Trimming stripped 6 bases from V and 0 bases from J, with 12 bases between. CDR3 length: 15 residues. Germline lookup yields CDR1 ENHRY and CDR2 SYGVKD. The CDR3 is CAIRGADSSYNEQFF. The DNA of the CDR3 is TGTGCCATCAGGGGCGCCGACAGCTCCTACAATGAGCAGTTCTTC.

This clone came up once. J is TRBJ1-5 and V is TRBV19; D is possibly TRBD1 (5 bases). Germline CDR1 is LNHDA and CDR2 is SQIVND (reference sequence). Trimming stripped 5 bases from V and 2 bases from J, with 10 bases between. This CDR3 has 14 residues. Written as DNA, the CDR3 is TGTGCCAGTAGTGAGGGGAGGGGCAATCAGCCCCAGCATTTT. Encoded protein: CASSEGRGNQPQHF.

J is TRBJ1-1 and V is TRBV6-2 or TRBV6-3; 8 bases align to TRBD1. The V gene end was trimmed by 6 bases and the J gene end by 0 bases; junction bases not matched to a gene: 6. Germline lookup yields CDR1 MNHEY and CDR2 SVGEGT. The CDR3 runs 15 residues. CDR3 DNA sequence: TGTGCCAGCAGCCACCGGACAGGGTTGAACACTGAAGCTTTCTTT. Protein sequence: CASSHRTGLNTEAFF.

The V and J genes are TRBV6-2 or TRBV6-3 and TRBJ2-7, with 7 bases identical to TRBD2. The CDR3 sequence is 14 residues long. Germline-derived CDR1 and CDR2 are MNHEY and SVGEGT. V lost 7 bases to trimming and J lost 4 bases; unmatched junction nucleotides: 10. Here the CDR3 DNA reads TGTGCCAGCACCCCGGGGAGGGCTCCTTACGAGCAGTACTTC. This gives the protein CASTPGRAPYEQYF.

This clone was counted between two and nine times. The chain combines TRBV7-9 with TRBJ1-1; D might be TRBD1 (6 bases). Germline V gene sequence: CDR1 SEHNR, CDR2 FQNEAQ (reference sequence). The CDR3 spans 15 residues. Trimming removed 5 bases from V and 0 bases from J, with 13 bases in between. The CDR3 here is CASSNRAGVNTEAFF. The CDR3 DNA is TGTGCCAGCAGCAACAGGGCCGGCGTGAACACTGAAGCTTTCTTT.

The CDR3 spells CASSVGTSWTGELFF. The CDR3 DNA follows: TGTGCCAGCAGCGTAGGGACTAGTTGGACCGGGGAGCTGTTTTTT. V and J are TRBV9 and TRBJ2-2; TRBD2 matches at 7 bases. There are 15 residues in the CDR3. Germline V gene lookup returns CDR1 SGDLS and CDR2 YYNGEE. The V segment lost 0 bases and the J segment 5 bases; nucleotides outside the gene matches: 4.